The 13 T cell receptor beta chains reported below all come from one sample, sequenced in a study of blood T cells in healthy people across ages. A second PCR, run for about 6 to 11 cycles, used a sample-barcoded 5' primer plus a J-beta primer mix. TCRdb fed the 5' RACE reads into MiXCR, producing one record per CDR3 protein. The table includes approximately 810,000 distinct CDR3 sequences, roughly 40% detected once. Specimen: blood. The source of these receptors is a man aged 18-30 years in good health.

This clonotype was detected once. A much larger clone lies a single base off, so this may be a read error. V and J are TRBV12-3 or TRBV12-4 and TRBJ1-4; D is undetermined. This CDR3 comprises 12 residues. CDR3 residues: CTSRSLGEKLFF. CDR3 in DNA: TGTACCAGCAGGTCCCTGGGGGAAAAACTGTTTTTT.

In this sample, this clonotype turned up many times. The CDR3 loop is CSPTEGNIQYF. DNA for the CDR3: TGCAGCCCAACCGAAGGAAACATTCAGTACTTC. The rearrangement links TRBV20-1 to TRBJ2-4; D is uncertain. Germline V gene sequence: CDR1 DFQATT, CDR2 SNEGSKA (reference sequence). The CDR3 has 11 residues.

This chain connects TRBV29-1 to TRBJ2-1; 8 nucleotides line up with TRBD1. Trimming removed 7 bases from V and 2 bases from J; junction bases left unmatched: 4. Germline V CDR1 and CDR2: SQVTM, ANQGSEA. The CDR3 is made up of 13 amino acids. CDR3 residues: CSGDRGPYNEQFF. The DNA of the CDR3 is TGCAGCGGAGACAGGGGCCCCTACAATGAGCAGTTCTTC.

The rearrangement uses TRBV3-1 and TRBJ1-2, with a weak D call TRBD1 (6 bases). CDR3 length equals 15 residues. The germline V gene encodes CDR1 LGHDT and CDR2 YNNKEL (reference sequence). The ends were cut back, 1 base at V and 4 bases at J, with 13 bases in the middle. CDR3 DNA sequence: TGTGCCAGCAGCCAAGGGTGGACAGTAACCTATGGCTACACCTTC. This encodes CASSQGWTVTYGYTF.

This chain uses TRBV20-1 with TRBJ1-5, with TRBD1 as a possible D gene (5 bases). Trimming pared 1 base from V and 5 bases from J, leaving 9 bases between. Germline lookup yields CDR1 DFQATT and CDR2 SNEGSKA (reference sequence). CDR3 length equals 13 residues. The CDR3, as DNA: TGCAGTGCTAGAGCGGACACCTATCAGCCCCAGCATTTT. Protein sequence: CSARADTYQPQHF.

The CDR3, as DNA: TGCAGTGCTAGGAACGGGAATAATGAAAAACTGTTTTTT. It codes for CSARNGNNEKLFF. The chain uses TRBV20-1 and TRBJ1-4; D gene unclear. Germline CDR1 and CDR2: DFQATT and SNEGSKA (reference sequence). This CDR3 contains 13 residues. V was trimmed by 3 bases and J by 4 bases, leaving 9 bases between them.

This sequence joins TRBV10-3 and TRBJ2-7; D ambiguous. The CDR3 has 13 amino acids. The germline V and J ends were trimmed by 10 bases and 0 bases, with 13 bases remaining between them. Germline CDR1 is ENHRY and CDR2 is SYGVKD. The CDR3 is CATQPGPSYEQYF. CDR3 sequence (DNA): TGTGCCACGCAACCGGGCCCCTCCTACGAGCAGTACTTC.

The rearrangement links TRBV7-9 to TRBJ2-2; 9 nucleotides agree with TRBD1. Germline assignment: CDR1 SEHNR and CDR2 FQNEAQ (reference sequence). The CDR3 loop spans 19 amino acids. V shed 2 bases, J shed 1 base, and the junction held 11 bases outside the gene matches. CDR3 region: CASSLLGTGRIRNTGELFF. The CDR3 DNA reads TGTGCCAGCAGCTTACTCGGGACAGGGCGTATTCGGAACACCGGGGAGCTGTTTTTT.

The rearrangement links TRBV14 to TRBJ2-7; D is undetermined. This CDR3 is 15 amino acids long. Germline CDR1 reads SGHDN; CDR2 reads FVKESK. Trimming pared 4 bases from V and 6 bases from J, leaving 19 bases between. The CDR3 reads CASSPLAAGRTEQYF. CDR3 DNA: TGTGCCAGCAGCCCGCTCGCTGCCGGCCGTACCGAGCAGTACTTC.

The gene calls are TRBV5-1 and TRBJ2-6, with D possibly being TRBD1 or TRBD2 (5 bases each). CDR1 and CDR2 from the germline V gene are SGHRS and YFSETQ. CDR3 length equals 18 residues. V lost 3 bases and J 4 bases, leaving 20 bases between the germline ends. The CDR3 DNA follows: TGCGCCAGCAGCTACGGACTCAGCCCGAGGGGAGGGGCCAACGTCCTGACTTTC. This gives the protein CASSYGLSPRGGANVLTF.

The table lists this clonotype with many counts. CDR3 nucleotides: TGTGCCAGCGGGCAGGGTAATGAAAAACTGTTTTTT. This encodes CASGQGNEKLFF. The J gene is TRBJ1-4, the V gene TRBV12-3 or TRBV12-4; possible D gene TRBD1, 5 bases. There are 12 residues in the CDR3. V was pared by 8 bases and J by 4 bases, with 8 bases between.

This clonotype was seen at least ten times. The chain employs TRBV12-3 or TRBV12-4 and TRBJ1-2; the D is unclear. V shed 5 bases and J shed 4 bases, with 5 bases lying between them. This CDR3 comprises 11 residues. This chain's CDR3 is CASSEGYGYTF. The CDR3 bases are TGTGCCAGCAGTGAAGGCTATGGCTACACCTTC.

This clonotype was seen more than once but under ten times. This chain links TRBV6-2 or TRBV6-3 with TRBJ2-3; unclear D gene. This CDR3 comprises 15 residues. V lost 3 bases, J lost 4 bases, and 14 bases lay in between. Per the germline V gene, CDR1 is MNHEY and CDR2 is SVGEGT. The CDR3 DNA sequence: TGTGCCAGCAGTTATCGCGGAATCCACCCAGATACGCAGTATTTT. This codes for CASSYRGIHPDTQYF.